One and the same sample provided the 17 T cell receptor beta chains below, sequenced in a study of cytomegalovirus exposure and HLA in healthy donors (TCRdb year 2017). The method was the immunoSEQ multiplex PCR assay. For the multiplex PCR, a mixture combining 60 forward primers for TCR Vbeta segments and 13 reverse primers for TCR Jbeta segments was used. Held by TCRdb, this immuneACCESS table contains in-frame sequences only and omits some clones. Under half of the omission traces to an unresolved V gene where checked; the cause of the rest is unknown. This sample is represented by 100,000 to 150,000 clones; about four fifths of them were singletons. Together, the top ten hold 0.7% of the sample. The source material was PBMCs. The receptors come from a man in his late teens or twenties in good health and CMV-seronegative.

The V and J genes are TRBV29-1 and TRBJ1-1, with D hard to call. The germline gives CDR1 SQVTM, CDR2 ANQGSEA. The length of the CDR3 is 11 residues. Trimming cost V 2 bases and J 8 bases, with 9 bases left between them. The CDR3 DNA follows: TGCAGCGTTGAACTGACACCCGAAGCTTTCTTT. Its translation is CSVELTPEAFF.

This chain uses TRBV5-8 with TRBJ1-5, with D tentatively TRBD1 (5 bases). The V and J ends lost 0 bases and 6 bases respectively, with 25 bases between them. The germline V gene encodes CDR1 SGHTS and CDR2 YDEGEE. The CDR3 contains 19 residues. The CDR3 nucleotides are TGTGCCAGCAGCTTGGTCCGGCAGGGTCGAACCCGCGTTGGTCAGCCCCAGCATTTT. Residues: CASSLVRQGRTRVGQPQHF.

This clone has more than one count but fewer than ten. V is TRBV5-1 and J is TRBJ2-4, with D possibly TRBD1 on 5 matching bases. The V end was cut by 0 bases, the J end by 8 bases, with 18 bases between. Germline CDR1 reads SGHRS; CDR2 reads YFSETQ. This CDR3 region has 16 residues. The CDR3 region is CASSLEGAGLRDIQYF. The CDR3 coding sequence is TGCGCCAGCAGCTTGGAAGGGGCAGGGTTAAGGGACATTCAGTACTTC.

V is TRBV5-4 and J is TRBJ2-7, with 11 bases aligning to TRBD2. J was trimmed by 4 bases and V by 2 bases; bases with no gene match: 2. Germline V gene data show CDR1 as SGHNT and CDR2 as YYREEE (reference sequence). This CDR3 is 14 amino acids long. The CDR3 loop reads CASSFGTSGYEQYF. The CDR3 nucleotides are TGTGCCAGCAGCTTCGGGACTAGCGGATACGAGCAGTACTTC. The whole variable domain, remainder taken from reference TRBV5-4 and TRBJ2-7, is ETGVTQSPTHLIKTRGQQVTLRCSSQSGHNTVSWYQQALGQGPQFIFQYYREEENGRGNFPPRFSGLQFPNYSSELNVNALELDDSALYLCASSFGTSGYEQYFGPGTRLTVT.

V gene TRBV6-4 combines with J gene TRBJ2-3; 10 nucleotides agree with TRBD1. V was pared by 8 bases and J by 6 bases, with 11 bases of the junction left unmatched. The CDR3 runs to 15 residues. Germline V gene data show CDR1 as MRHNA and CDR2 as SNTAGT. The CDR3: CASGPGQGRADTQYF. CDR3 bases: TGTGCCAGCGGACCGGGACAGGGGAGGGCCGATACGCAGTATTTT.

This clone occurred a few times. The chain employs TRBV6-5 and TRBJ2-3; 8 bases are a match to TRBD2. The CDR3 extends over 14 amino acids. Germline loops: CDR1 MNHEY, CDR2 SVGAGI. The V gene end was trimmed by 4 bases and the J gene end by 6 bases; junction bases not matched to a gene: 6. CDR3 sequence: CASSLQRGFDTQYF. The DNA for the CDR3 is TGTGCCAGCAGTTTACAGCGGGGGTTCGATACGCAGTATTTT.

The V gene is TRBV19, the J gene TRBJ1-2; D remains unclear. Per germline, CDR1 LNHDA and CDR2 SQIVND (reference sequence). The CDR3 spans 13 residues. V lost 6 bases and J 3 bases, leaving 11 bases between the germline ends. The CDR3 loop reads CASRGPGDYGYTF. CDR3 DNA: TGTGCCAGTAGGGGCCCGGGAGACTATGGCTACACCTTC.

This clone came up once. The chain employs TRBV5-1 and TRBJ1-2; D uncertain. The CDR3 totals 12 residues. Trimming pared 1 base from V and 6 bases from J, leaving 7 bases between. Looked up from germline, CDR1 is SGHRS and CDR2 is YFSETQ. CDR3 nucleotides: TGCGCCAGCAGCTTGAATCGGGATGGCTACACCTTC. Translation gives CASSLNRDGYTF.

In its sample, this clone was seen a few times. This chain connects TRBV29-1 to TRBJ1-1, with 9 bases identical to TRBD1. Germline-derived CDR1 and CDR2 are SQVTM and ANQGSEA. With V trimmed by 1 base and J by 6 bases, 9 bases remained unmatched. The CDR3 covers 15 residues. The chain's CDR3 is CSVEGGQGRGSEAFF. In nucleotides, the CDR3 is TGCAGCGTTGAAGGGGGACAGGGACGCGGCTCTGAAGCTTTCTTT.

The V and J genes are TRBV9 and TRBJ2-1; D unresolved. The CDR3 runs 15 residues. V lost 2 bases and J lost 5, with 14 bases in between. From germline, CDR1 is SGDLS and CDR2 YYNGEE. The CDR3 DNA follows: TGTGCCAGCAGCGTCCACACGAACCACGACAATGAGCAGTTCTTC. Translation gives CASSVHTNHDNEQFF.

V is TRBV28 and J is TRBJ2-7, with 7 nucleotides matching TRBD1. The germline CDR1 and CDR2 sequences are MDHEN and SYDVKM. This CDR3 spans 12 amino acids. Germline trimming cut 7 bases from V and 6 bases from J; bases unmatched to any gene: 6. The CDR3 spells CASTMTGSEQYF. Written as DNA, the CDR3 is TGTGCCAGCACCATGACAGGGTCCGAGCAGTACTTC.

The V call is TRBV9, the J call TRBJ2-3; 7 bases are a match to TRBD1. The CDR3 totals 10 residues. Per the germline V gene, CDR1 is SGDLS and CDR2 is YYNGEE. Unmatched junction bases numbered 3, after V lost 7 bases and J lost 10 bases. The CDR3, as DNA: TGTGCCAGCGAGGGGACAGCGCAGTATTTT. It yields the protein CASEGTAQYF.

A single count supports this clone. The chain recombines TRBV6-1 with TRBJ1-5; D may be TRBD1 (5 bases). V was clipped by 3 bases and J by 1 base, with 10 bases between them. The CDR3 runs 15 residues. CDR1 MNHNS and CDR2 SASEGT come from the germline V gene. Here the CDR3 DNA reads TGTGCCAGCAGTGAGCTGGGGCAGAGCAATCAGCCCCAGCATTTT. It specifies CASSELGQSNQPQHF.

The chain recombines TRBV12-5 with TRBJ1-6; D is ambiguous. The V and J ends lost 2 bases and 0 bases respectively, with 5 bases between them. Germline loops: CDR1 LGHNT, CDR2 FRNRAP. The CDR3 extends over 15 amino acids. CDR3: CASGLSGSYNSPLHF. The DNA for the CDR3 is TGTGCTAGTGGTTTGTCAGGCTCCTATAATTCACCCCTCCACTTT.

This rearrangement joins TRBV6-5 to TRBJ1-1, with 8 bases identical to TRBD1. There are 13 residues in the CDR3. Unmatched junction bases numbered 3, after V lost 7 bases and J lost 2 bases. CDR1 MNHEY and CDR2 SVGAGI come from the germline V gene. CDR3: CASMQGANTEAFF. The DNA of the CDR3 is TGTGCCAGCATGCAGGGGGCAAACACTGAAGCTTTCTTT.

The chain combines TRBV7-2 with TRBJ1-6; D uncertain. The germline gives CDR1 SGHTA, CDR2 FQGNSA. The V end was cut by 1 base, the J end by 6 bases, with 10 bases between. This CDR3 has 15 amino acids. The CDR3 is CASSLDSNSNSPLHF. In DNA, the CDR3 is TGTGCCAGCAGCTTAGATAGTAATTCTAATTCACCCCTCCACTTT.

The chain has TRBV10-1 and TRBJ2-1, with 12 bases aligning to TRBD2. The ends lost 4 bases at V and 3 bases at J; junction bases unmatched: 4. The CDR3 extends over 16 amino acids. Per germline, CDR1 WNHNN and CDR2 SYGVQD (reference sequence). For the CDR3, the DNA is TGCGCCAGCAGTGGGGCTAGCGGGGGGGGCTACAATGAGCAGTTCTTC. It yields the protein CASSGASGGGYNEQFF.